The T cell receptor (beta chain) under discussion was sequenced for a study of T cells in Graves' hyperthyroidism and ophthalmopathy. The germline gives CDR1 GTSNPN, CDR2 SVGIG (reference sequence). The CDR3 length is 16 residues. V was pared by 5 bases and J by 0 bases, with 18 bases between. Study-wide results and limits: The model predicted ophthalmopathy a median around seven months before onset.

TCR beta CDR3 region amplification was performed from RNA transcripts. Using the HTBI primer set, a first-round RT-PCR was run on the TCR CDR3. In TCRdb, the multiplex PCR reads were re-called with MiXCR into one record per CDR3 protein. In the table there are some 350,000 distinct CDR3 sequences, roughly 15% of which are singletons. This clonotype has a count of ten or more. Its antigen is unidentified. Sequencing input: blood. The rearrangement joins TRBV30 to TRBJ2-3; D not certain. The receptor comes from an older woman with Graves' ophthalmopathy. The CDR3 spells CAWETWGGSSTDTQYF. In nucleotides, the CDR3 is TGTGCCTGGGAAACGTGGGGTGGGTCTAGCACAGATACGCAGTATTTT.